This T cell receptor beta chain was captured in a study of shared clonotypes between healthy human individuals. Germline CDR1 and CDR2: SGHRS and YFSETQ. The V and J ends lost 4 bases and 2 bases respectively, with 16 bases between them. The CDR3 consists of 16 residues. Profiled with immunoSEQ multiplex PCR; TCRdb holds only in-frame clones, not every one. The repertoire holds 560,000 or so clones, roughly 96% seen once, with less than 0.12% in the top ten. Naive CD8 cells comprised CD45RO-negative, CCR7-positively selected cells, excluding terminally differentiated effector memory CD45RA+ cells. The sequence was obtained from a woman aged 30 to 39 in good health. The sequencing sample was made of naive CD8+ T cells sorted from blood. The chain is built from TRBV5-1 and TRBJ2-1; TRBD1 or TRBD2 may be the D gene (5 bases each). CDR3 DNA sequence: TGCGCCAGCAGCCTTGGGGACGGGCGTACCTACAATGAGCAGTTCTTC. It encodes CASSLGDGRTYNEQFF.